The present TCR beta chain was sequenced within a study of shared clonotypes between healthy human individuals. About the research overall: Per donor, three plates held CD4 naive cells, three held CD4 memory, two held CD8 naive and one held CD8 memory. Findings and limits, study-wide: Shared clonotypes: 4.5% to 5% naive CD4, roughly 3.8% naive CD8, about 2.4% memory CD4, under 0.45% memory CD8.

Trimming left V 2 bases short and J 1 base short, with 15 bases between. Germline loops: CDR1 MNHNY, CDR2 SVGAGI (reference sequence). The CDR3 has 16 amino acids. Donors had no recently reported acute infections or vaccinations and were HIV-negative. Notes on this clone: Its antigen is still unknown.

For each subset, genomic DNA was distributed in equal portions over several immunoSEQ plates. Repertoires were generated with immunoSEQ multiplex PCR, while TCRdb's copy carries only in-frame clones and drops some. The table has about 2.4 million clones, approximately 90% seen once. This receptor was identified in a young man in good health. The rearrangement joins TRBV6-6 to TRBJ2-7, with unresolved D. The sample consisted of naive CD4+ T cells sorted from blood. The subset was: CD45RA+ positively selected. CDR3 sequence reads: CASSYRATSRSYEQYF. The CDR3, as DNA: TGTGCCAGCAGTTACCGGGCTACAAGCAGGTCCTACGAGCAGTACTTC.